The 27 T cell receptor beta chains listed next were all sequenced from one sample in a study of blood T cells in healthy people across ages. A J-beta primer mix and a sample-barcoded 5' primer were used in a second PCR of roughly 7 to 12 cycles. TCRdb ran MiXCR on the 5' RACE reads and lists one entry per CDR3 protein. The repertoire has more than 1,400,000 distinct CDR3 sequences, approximately 38% of them found once; the top ten carry 7% to 9%. The sequenced sample consisted of blood. Receptors were obtained from a young woman in good health.

This chain links TRBV10-3 with TRBJ2-7, with D unclear. The germline V and J ends were trimmed by 2 bases and 3 bases, with 8 bases remaining between them. CDR1 ENHRY and CDR2 SYGVKD come from the germline V gene. The CDR3 is 13 amino acids. The CDR3, as DNA: TGTGCCATCAGTGAGGGGCAAGACTACGAGCAGTACTTC. Its translation: CAISEGQDYEQYF.

Regarding this clonotype: Given a much more abundant clone one base away, this may be a read error. The chain joins TRBV29-1 to TRBJ2-5; the D gene could be TRBD1 or TRBD2 (5 bases each). Trimming took off 0 bases at V and 11 bases at J, with 13 bases between the two ends. There are 12 residues in the CDR3. The germline gives CDR1 SQVTM, CDR2 ANQGSEA. The CDR3 protein is CSVEDGGNEQYF. Here the CDR3 DNA reads TGCAGCGTTGAAGATGGGGGAAATGAGCAGTACTTC.

This chain uses TRBV20-1 with TRBJ2-4; 12 bases agree with TRBD2. The DNA end is more similar to TRBJ2-5, so the J call may be wrong. Germline CDR1 and CDR2: DFQATT and SNEGSKA (reference sequence). This CDR3 comprises 16 residues. CDR3: CSADPGLAGLQETQYF. The CDR3 DNA follows: TGCAGTGCGGACCCGGGACTAGCGGGCCTCCAAGAGACCCAGTACTTC.

This clonotype came up a few times. CDR3 loop: CASSQMGNQPQHF. The CDR3 DNA reads as TGTGCCAGCAGCCAGATGGGAAATCAGCCCCAGCATTTT. V and J are TRBV14 and TRBJ1-5; the D is unclear. Germline CDR1 is SGHDN and CDR2 is FVKESK. The V end was cut by 3 bases, the J end by 4 bases, with 7 bases between. The CDR3 totals 13 residues.

The sample holds a few counts of this clonotype. The CDR3 spells CASSLDSSGMHTDTQYF. The CDR3 nucleotides are TGTGCCAGCAGCTTAGACTCTAGCGGGATGCACACAGATACGCAGTATTTT. The chain is built from TRBV7-2 and TRBJ2-3, with TRBD2 matching over 9 bases. The CDR3 has 17 amino acids. In germline, CDR1 is SGHTA, CDR2 FQGNSA. V was pared by 1 base and J by 2 bases, with 7 bases of the junction left unmatched. Supplemented by reference TRBV7-2 and TRBJ2-3, the full variable domain reads GAGVSQSPSNKVTEKGKDVELRCDPISGHTALYWYRQSLGQGLEFLIYFQGNSAPDKSGLPSDRFSAERTGGSVSTLTIQRTQQEDSAVYLCASSLDSSGMHTDTQYFGPGTRLTVL.

This clonotype has a handful of counts. The chain has TRBV6-1 and TRBJ1-1; TRBD1 matches 9 bases. With 6 bases clipped from V and 0 bases from J, the junction kept 5 bases outside the gene matches. Germline CDR1 reads MNHNS; CDR2 reads SASEGT. The CDR3 length is 15 residues. The CDR3 DNA follows: TGTGCCAGCAGGGGGACAGGGAGATTGAACACTGAAGCTTTCTTT. Translating gives CASRGTGRLNTEAFF.

For this clonotype: One base away lies a much larger clone, so this may be a sequencing read error. This chain connects TRBV4-2 to TRBJ2-3, with D unclear. Trimming stripped 1 base from V and 8 bases from J, with 13 bases between. The germline gives CDR1 LGHNA, CDR2 YNFKEQ. This CDR3 contains 14 residues. CDR3 sequence reads: CASSQGTGFGTQYF. As DNA, the CDR3 is TGTGCCAGCAGCCAAGGTACCGGGTTTGGTACGCAGTATTTT.

This clonotype was observed a few times. V is TRBV27 and J is TRBJ1-6; TRBD1 matches 7 bases. The V gene end was trimmed by 6 bases and the J gene end by 7 bases; junction bases not matched to a gene: 15. Looked up from germline, CDR1 is MNHEY and CDR2 is SMNVEV (reference sequence). The CDR3 sequence is 17 residues long. CDR3 region: CASSHETTGQRNSPLHF. The CDR3 DNA is TGTGCCAGCAGCCATGAAACAACGGGACAGCGGAATTCACCCCTCCACTTT.

This chain links TRBV2 with TRBJ2-5; the D gene is possibly TRBD1 (6 bases). The end of the DNA fits TRBJ2-7 better, so the J call may be wrong. The CDR3 length is 15 residues. CDR1 SNHLY and CDR2 FYNNEI come from the germline V gene. The CDR3 protein is CASSNPIQGSHEQYF. The CDR3 bases are TGTGCCAGCAGTAATCCAATACAGGGAAGCCACGAGCAGTACTTC.

The sample holds a few counts of this clonotype. The rearrangement joins TRBV20-1 to TRBJ1-2, with a possible D match to TRBD1 (5 bases). The CDR3 length is 15 residues. Looked up from germline, CDR1 is DFQATT and CDR2 is SNEGSKA (reference sequence). Trimming cost V 6 bases and J 2 bases, with 19 bases left between them. The chain's CDR3 is CSAFTGTSANYGYTF. The DNA for the CDR3 is TGCAGTGCGTTCACCGGGACCTCCGCGAACTATGGCTACACCTTC.

The CDR3 loop is CASSPRERDTDTQYF. The CDR3 DNA reads as TGTGCCAGCAGCCCGCGTGAGAGGGACACAGATACGCAGTATTTT. V is TRBV9 and J is TRBJ2-3; tentative D call: TRBD2 (5 bases). The germline V gene encodes CDR1 SGDLS and CDR2 YYNGEE. V shed 4 bases and J shed 2 bases, with 14 bases lying between them. This CDR3 contains 15 residues.

The rearrangement uses TRBV20-1 and TRBJ2-1; 8 bases map to TRBD2. V shed 7 bases, J shed 3 bases, and the junction held 2 bases outside the gene matches. The CDR3 runs to 12 residues. Per germline, CDR1 DFQATT and CDR2 SNEGSKA (reference sequence). The CDR3 DNA reads TGCAGTGTAGCGGGATACTACAATGAGCAGTTCTTC. Residues: CSVAGYYNEQFF.

This clonotype turned up a few times. This sequence joins TRBV5-1 and TRBJ2-3; 8 bases are shared with TRBD2. Germline CDR1 reads SGHRS; CDR2 reads YFSETQ. The CDR3 consists of 17 residues. J was trimmed by 6 bases and V by 3 bases; bases with no gene match: 15. DNA of the CDR3: TGCGCCAGCAGCTGGCGCGGACTAGCCAGCACCATGGATACGCAGTATTTT. This sequence encodes CASSWRGLASTMDTQYF.

The chain combines TRBV30 with TRBJ2-3; 9 bases map to TRBD2. The CDR3 is 15 amino acids. Per the germline V gene, CDR1 is GTSNPN and CDR2 is SVGIG (reference sequence). J lost 0 bases, V lost 3 bases, and 4 bases had no gene match. This chain's CDR3 is CAWRSLAGSTDTQYF. The CDR3 DNA sequence: TGTGCCTGGAGGAGCCTAGCGGGGAGCACAGATACGCAGTATTTT.

This clonotype was observed a handful of times. The chain combines TRBV2 with TRBJ1-5, with 7 bases aligning to TRBD1. Per the germline V gene, CDR1 is SNHLY and CDR2 is FYNNEI. CDR3 length equals 15 residues. The J segment lost 1 base and the V segment lost 6 bases, leaving 6 bases of the junction unmatched. Here the CDR3 reads CASRENRGSNQPQHF. In DNA, the CDR3 is TGTGCCAGCAGAGAGAACAGGGGAAGCAATCAGCCCCAGCATTTT. Full variable domain (remainder filled in from reference TRBV2 and TRBJ1-5): EPEVTQTPSHQVTQMGQEVILRCVPISNHLYFYWYRQILGQKVEFLVSFYNNEISEKSEIFDDQFSVERPDGSNFTLKIRSTKLEDSAMYFCASRENRGSNQPQHFGDGTRLSIL.

Written as DNA, the CDR3 is TGCAGTGCTGCGGATGGACGATCTAGCGGGAGGGAGACCCAGTACTTC. Translated, it gives CSAADGRSSGRETQYF. The genes are TRBV20-1 and TRBJ2-5; 11 positions match TRBD2. CDR1 is DFQATT and CDR2 is SNEGSKA in the germline V gene (reference sequence). Germline trimming cut 5 bases from V and 5 bases from J; bases unmatched to any gene: 13. This CDR3 spans 16 amino acids.

This clonotype was observed a handful of times. The J gene is TRBJ1-6, the V gene TRBV28; weak D call: TRBD1 (5 bases). Germline CDR1 and CDR2: MDHEN and SYDVKM. The V gene lost 2 bases and the J gene lost 10 bases, with 21 bases spanning the gap. This CDR3 is built from 17 residues. The CDR3 region is CASSLGSTGWPQSPLHF. The CDR3 nucleotides read TGTGCCAGCAGTTTAGGGTCTACAGGTTGGCCACAATCACCCCTCCACTTT.

The chain links TRBV5-1 to TRBJ2-4, with 9 bases that match TRBD2. V was pared by 0 bases and J by 13 bases, with 20 bases of the junction left unmatched. This CDR3 is 18 amino acids long. Germline lookup yields CDR1 SGHRS and CDR2 YFSETQ. For the CDR3, the DNA is TGCGCCAGCAGCTTGGTAGAGGGCGGGAGGGCCTCGTGGAATGAGCAGTACTTC. This translates into CASSLVEGGRASWNEQYF.

This clonotype was counted only a few times. The chain combines TRBV9 with TRBJ1-2, with 8 bases identical to TRBD1. The CDR3 is 14 amino acids. CDR1 and CDR2 (germline): SGDLS, YYNGEE. Trimming took 2 bases from V and 1 from J; bases not matched to a gene: 1. Here the CDR3 reads CASSVTGVNYGYTF. CDR3 nucleotide sequence: TGTGCCAGCAGCGTGACAGGGGTTAACTATGGCTACACCTTC.

The chain recombines TRBV12-3 or TRBV12-4 with TRBJ2-7; TRBD2 aligns across 9 bases. V lost 6 bases, J lost 7 bases, and 13 bases stayed unmatched. The CDR3 is 15 residues long. In DNA, the CDR3 is TGTGCCAGCAGAATTGGGGCTAGCGGGAACAATGAGCAGTACTTC. As protein: CASRIGASGNNEQYF.

The chain combines TRBV28 with TRBJ2-4; D is undetermined. The J call is uncertain, as TRBJ2-7 better fits the DNA end. The CDR3 covers 13 residues. The germline V gene encodes CDR1 MDHEN and CDR2 SYDVKM. The CDR3 bases are TGTGCCAGCAGTAACCCCGGGCGGTACGAGCAGTACTTC. Translating gives CASSNPGRYEQYF.

This rearrangement joins TRBV28 to TRBJ2-7; TRBD1 aligns across 9 bases. Germline V lookup: CDR1 MDHEN, CDR2 SYDVKM. This CDR3 has 13 residues. V gave up 6 bases and J gave up 6 bases; unmatched junction bases: 6. The DNA for the CDR3 is TGTGCCAGCAGGTCCCCGACAGGGGGCGAGCAGTACTTC. Translated: CASRSPTGGEQYF.

This clonotype was picked up a small number of times. The chain links TRBV27 to TRBJ2-5; 7 positions agree with TRBD1. The CDR3 runs to 15 residues. CDR1 and CDR2 (germline): MNHEY, SMNVEV (reference sequence). V dropped 3 bases and J dropped 11; count of bases not matched to a gene: 15. The CDR3, as DNA: TGTGCCAGCAGTTTCCGCTCGGGACAGTACAATGAGCAGTACTTC. This translates into CASSFRSGQYNEQYF.

A few counts support this clonotype. The V and J genes are TRBV12-3 or TRBV12-4 and TRBJ2-1; D is uncertain. The CDR3 runs 13 residues. The V and J ends lost 1 base and 10 bases respectively, with 11 bases between them. The CDR3, as DNA: TGTGCCAGCAGTTTAGACGAGCTCAGGGAGCAGTTCTTC. Its protein is CASSLDELREQFF.

The J gene is TRBJ2-2, the V gene TRBV11-2, with 11 bases fitting TRBD2. After removal of 4 bases from V and 7 bases from J, the junction contained 8 bases not matched to a gene. CDR3 length: 16 residues. Germline CDR1 SGHAT, CDR2 FQNNGV. CDR3: CASSSLLTSGIGELFF. The CDR3 DNA reads as TGTGCCAGCAGCTCGTTACTGACTAGCGGGATCGGGGAGCTGTTTTTT.

V gene TRBV19 combines with J gene TRBJ1-1; D is unresolved. CDR1 and CDR2 from the germline V gene are LNHDA and SQIVND (reference sequence). CDR3 length: 15 amino acids. Trimming stripped 5 bases from V and 6 bases from J, with 19 bases between. This CDR3 reads CASSPFPTDFAEAFF. The CDR3 nucleotides read TGTGCCAGTAGTCCCTTCCCTACAGATTTCGCTGAAGCTTTCTTT.

The chain has TRBV10-3 and TRBJ1-1, with TRBD1 matching over 8 bases. Germline V gene data show CDR1 as ENHRY and CDR2 as SYGVKD. V shed 0 bases and J 12 bases; nucleotides not matched to a gene: 12. This CDR3 is 15 amino acids long. The CDR3 bases are TGTGCCATCAGTGAGTCGATTGCACAGGGGGTAATGACTTTCTTT. Translation gives CAISESIAQGVMTFF.